The 24 T cell receptor beta chains below all came from one sample that was sequenced in a study of control samples from healthy donors and cancer patients (dated by TCRdb to about 2020). Receptor libraries were prepared by the immunoSEQ multiplex PCR assay. As stored in TCRdb, this immuneACCESS dataset retains in-frame rearrangements with V and J assigned. A fraction of the clones does not appear; measured against another copy, unresolved V genes explain less than half of the discrepancy, and the remainder lacks a known reason. Present in this sample are some 120,000 clones, approximately 95% of which were seen just once. The ten largest clones capture approximately 4% of the sample. The specimen was blood. Receptor source: a man aged 30 to 39 in good health.

CDR3 nucleotides: TGTGCCAGCAGCTGGGAGGACAGGAGCTATGGCTACACCTTC. Its protein is CASSWEDRSYGYTF. The chain links TRBV5-4 to TRBJ1-2; TRBD1 aligns across 7 bases. In germline, CDR1 is SGHNT, CDR2 YYREEE (reference sequence). V shed 3 bases, J shed 4 bases, and the junction held 6 bases outside the gene matches. This CDR3 spans 14 amino acids.

This chain joins TRBV7-2 and TRBJ1-5, with a tentative D call TRBD1 (5 bases). The CDR3 spans 18 residues. V lost 3 bases to trimming and J lost 0 bases, with 18 bases between them. The germline V gene encodes CDR1 SGHTA and CDR2 FQGNSA. The chain's CDR3 is CASSFGQGPYASNQPQHF. The CDR3 DNA reads TGTGCCAGCAGCTTCGGTCAGGGACCTTACGCTAGCAATCAGCCCCAGCATTTT. The complete variable domain, with remaining parts taken from reference TRBV7-2 and TRBJ1-5, reads GAGVSQSPSNKVTEKGKDVELRCDPISGHTALYWYRQSLGQGLEFLIYFQGNSAPDKSGLPSDRFSAERTGGSVSTLTIQRTQQEDSAVYLCASSFGQGPYASNQPQHFGDGTRLSIL.

The J gene is TRBJ2-7, the V gene TRBV7-9, with 9 bases lining up with TRBD2. The CDR3 loop spans 15 amino acids. Trimming cost V 1 base and J 5 bases; bases outside gene matches: 6. Looked up from germline, CDR1 is SEHNR and CDR2 is FQNEAQ (reference sequence). Here the CDR3 DNA reads TGTGCCAGCAGCTTAGTGGGTAGCGGGGGCAACGAGCAGTACTTC. This gives the protein CASSLVGSGGNEQYF.

V usage is TRBV6-5 and J usage is TRBJ2-5; TRBD2 is a possible D gene (5 bases). V lost 5 bases and J lost 7, with 11 bases in between. The CDR3 loop spans 12 amino acids. Germline V gene data show CDR1 as MNHEY and CDR2 as SVGAGI. CDR3 amino acids: CASSRGSGTQYF. The CDR3 DNA follows: TGTGCCAGCAGTCGGGGATCAGGGACCCAGTACTTC.

The chain couples TRBV4-1 to TRBJ1-3, with D uncertain. This CDR3 contains 14 residues. Trimming pared 4 bases from V and 9 bases from J, leaving 16 bases between. Germline V CDR1 and CDR2: MGHRA, YSYEKL. The CDR3 protein is CASSPFHVIGTIYF. For the CDR3, the DNA is TGCGCCAGCAGCCCTTTCCACGTTATCGGCACCATATATTTT.

V and J are TRBV4-3 and TRBJ2-7; perhaps TRBD2 as D (6 bases). The CDR3 consists of 16 residues. Between the trimmed V and J ends, which lost 0 bases and 2 bases, there was a span of 14 bases. From germline, CDR1 is LGHNA and CDR2 YSLEER. The CDR3, as DNA: TGCGCCAGCAGCCAAGATCGCGATAGCGGTCCCTACGAGCAGTACTTC. Its translation is CASSQDRDSGPYEQYF.

The rearrangement joins TRBV4-1 to TRBJ2-3, with TRBD2 matching over 8 bases. The CDR3 spans 15 residues. V dropped 8 bases and J dropped 6; count of bases not matched to a gene: 13. The V gene's germline CDR1 is MGHRA and CDR2 YSYEKL. This CDR3 is CASASVAGRMDTQYF. The DNA for the CDR3 is TGCGCCAGCGCCTCGGTAGCGGGGCGTATGGATACGCAGTATTTT.

This clone was observed once. The chain is built from TRBV29-1 and TRBJ2-1; 9 bases map to TRBD2. The germline CDR1 and CDR2 sequences are SQVTM and ANQGSEA. The V segment lost 7 bases and the J segment 7 bases; nucleotides outside the gene matches: 8. This CDR3 contains 13 residues. The CDR3 DNA sequence: TGCAGCGCCATGAGGACTAGCGAGAATGAGCAGTTCTTC. Amino acids: CSAMRTSENEQFF.

The genes are TRBV4-2 and TRBJ1-1, with D possibly TRBD1 on 6 matching bases. The CDR3 length is 15 residues. The V and J ends lost 2 bases and 1 base respectively, with 11 bases between them. Germline V gene data show CDR1 as LGHNA and CDR2 as YNFKEQ. The CDR3 DNA reads as TGTGCCAGCAGCCAAACAATGGGACAGAACACTGAAGCTTTCTTT. Translation: CASSQTMGQNTEAFF.

This clone appeared a single time. V and J are TRBV4-1 and TRBJ2-5, with no clear D. The length of the CDR3 is 13 residues. CDR1 and CDR2 (germline): MGHRA, YSYEKL. V gave up 4 bases and J gave up 2 bases, with 8 bases separating them. In DNA, the CDR3 is TGCGCCAGCAGCCTGGGCTATCAAGAGACCCAGTACTTC. Protein: CASSLGYQETQYF.

This chain uses TRBV10-3 with TRBJ1-1; possibly TRBD1 for D (6 bases). This CDR3 comprises 14 residues. The germline gives CDR1 ENHRY, CDR2 SYGVKD. V was clipped by 2 bases and J by 2 bases, with 9 bases between them. The CDR3 region has the DNA TGTGCCATCAGTGAGGGGGGCCGAAACACTGAAGCTTTCTTT. Translated, it gives CAISEGGRNTEAFF.

The V call is TRBV25-1, the J call TRBJ1-6; possible D gene TRBD1, 6 bases. The CDR3 totals 16 residues. The germline V gene has CDR1 MGHDK and CDR2 SYGVNS. The V end was cut by 0 bases, the J end by 3 bases, with 9 bases between. The CDR3: CASSEYGGLYNSPLHF. The DNA for the CDR3 is TGTGCCAGCAGTGAATACGGGGGGCTCTATAATTCACCCCTCCACTTT. Full variable domain (missing parts from reference TRBV25-1 and TRBJ1-6): EADIYQTPRYLVIGTGKKITLECSQTMGHDKMYWYQQDPGMELHLIHYSYGVNSTEKGDLSSESTVSRIRTEHFPLTLESARPSHTSQYLCASSEYGGLYNSPLHFGNGTRLTVT.

This chain connects TRBV4-1 to TRBJ2-1; unclear D gene. In germline, CDR1 is MGHRA, CDR2 YSYEKL. The CDR3 is 13 amino acids. Trimming removed 5 bases at V and 10 bases at J, with 15 bases between. CDR3 residues: CASSYPGSREQFF. The CDR3 DNA reads TGCGCCAGCAGCTATCCAGGCTCACGGGAGCAGTTCTTC.

The chain couples TRBV7-2 to TRBJ1-1, with D unresolved. CDR3 length equals 15 residues. The germline V and J ends were trimmed by 2 bases and 1 base, with 11 bases remaining between them. In germline, CDR1 is SGHTA, CDR2 FQGNSA. The CDR3 here is CASSLYKTTNTEAFF. In DNA, the CDR3 is TGTGCCAGCAGCTTATATAAGACTACGAACACTGAAGCTTTCTTT.

The J gene is TRBJ1-5, the V gene TRBV6-1; D is unresolved. Germline assignment: CDR1 MNHNS and CDR2 SASEGT. The V end lost 2 bases, the J end lost 5 bases, and 7 bases lay between the germline ends. The CDR3 is made up of 13 amino acids. The CDR3 region is CASSETRDQPQHF. The CDR3 DNA follows: TGTGCCAGCAGTGAAACGAGAGATCAGCCCCAGCATTTT.

The genes are TRBV28 and TRBJ1-2; maybe TRBD1 (6 bases). CDR1 is MDHEN, CDR2 SYDVKM, per germline. This CDR3 is 13 amino acids long. Trimming removed 6 bases at V and 4 bases at J, with 12 bases between. The CDR3 protein is CASRNRAFYGYTF. The DNA for the CDR3 is TGTGCCAGCAGGAACAGGGCATTCTATGGCTACACCTTC.

The chain uses TRBV6-2 or TRBV6-3 and TRBJ1-5, with no clear D. Germline loops: CDR1 MNHEY, CDR2 SVGEGT. The CDR3 length is 14 residues. V lost 1 base and J lost 6, with 10 bases in between. For the CDR3, the DNA is TGTGCCAGCAGTTACTTGGGTGAAACTCAGCCCCAGCATTTT. It is translated as CASSYLGETQPQHF.

The chain has TRBV4-1 and TRBJ2-1, with 7 bases identical to TRBD1. CDR3 size: 14 residues. With V trimmed by 4 bases and J by 1 base, 1 base remained unmatched. Germline lookup yields CDR1 MGHRA and CDR2 YSYEKL. The CDR3 protein is CASSRDRSYNEQFF. The CDR3 DNA reads TGCGCCAGCAGCCGGGACAGATCCTACAATGAGCAGTTCTTC.

V is TRBV3-1 (or the pseudogene TRBV3-2) and J is TRBJ2-1, with no clear D. The CDR3 consists of 15 residues. Germline lookup yields CDR1 LGHDT and CDR2 YNNKEL (reference sequence). Trimming cost V 3 bases and J 4 bases, with 13 bases left between them. CDR3 nucleotides: TGTGCCAGCAGCCAGGGGTGGAAGGGATACAATGAGCAGTTCTTC. This gives the protein CASSQGWKGYNEQFF.

The chain is built from TRBV6-2 or TRBV6-3 and TRBJ2-7; possible D gene TRBD2, 6 bases. Between the trimmed V and J ends, which lost 0 bases and 5 bases, there was a span of 11 bases. Looked up from germline, CDR1 is MNHEY and CDR2 is SVGEGT. The CDR3 spans 14 residues. The CDR3 DNA follows: TGTGCCAGCAGTTACTCGCCGGGAGCCAACGAGCAGTACTTC. The encoded protein is CASSYSPGANEQYF.

The genes are TRBV13 and TRBJ1-1, with 7 bases lining up with TRBD1. The V gene's germline CDR1 is PRHDT and CDR2 FYEKMQ (reference sequence). This CDR3 spans 13 amino acids. The junction had 0 bases not matched to a gene; V was cut back by 4 bases and J by 1 base. The CDR3 sequence is CASSWTGNTEAFF. CDR3 nucleotide sequence: TGTGCCAGCAGCTGGACAGGGAACACTGAAGCTTTCTTT.

The chain uses TRBV7-8 and TRBJ2-7; 11 nucleotides match TRBD2. The germline V gene has CDR1 SGHVS and CDR2 FQNEAQ. The CDR3 has 17 amino acids. Unmatched junction bases numbered 10, after V lost 2 bases and J lost 4 bases. The CDR3 DNA reads as TGTGCCAGCAGCTTACGAGGTAGCGGGGGGGGCTCGTACGAGCAGTACTTC. As protein: CASSLRGSGGGSYEQYF.

The V call is TRBV5-1, the J call TRBJ2-3; 8 bases map to TRBD2. The CDR3 has 16 amino acids. Unmatched junction bases numbered 5, after V lost 2 bases and J lost 0 bases. Germline CDR1 reads SGHRS; CDR2 reads YFSETQ. The CDR3 nucleotides read TGCGCCAGCAGCTTTACTAGCGGAACTAGCACAGATACGCAGTATTTT. It yields the protein CASSFTSGTSTDTQYF.

The rearrangement links TRBV13 to TRBJ1-1; maybe TRBD1 (5 bases). Trimming left V 0 bases short and J 0 bases short, with 17 bases between. The CDR3 consists of 18 residues. Germline-derived CDR1 and CDR2 are PRHDT and FYEKMQ (reference sequence). For the CDR3, the DNA is TGTGCCAGCAGCTTAGGTCAGGCAGGGCGTCAAATGAACACTGAAGCTTTCTTT. Translation gives CASSLGQAGRQMNTEAFF.